The clone carrying this T cell receptor beta chain was observed many times. Its matching antigen is unknown. TCRdb fed the 5' RACE reads into MiXCR, producing one record per CDR3 protein. The sample records some 65,000 distinct CDR3 sequences, about 4% being singletons. This sample stems from a study of neurological immune-mediated disorders. Study-level points and caveats: Phylogenetic analysis grouped 18 of 34 multiple sclerosis patients' repertoires together, suggesting a possible repertoire signature.

The germline V gene has CDR1 SGHTA and CDR2 FQGNSA. V lost 1 base and J 4 bases, leaving 4 bases between the germline ends. There are 12 residues in the CDR3. Specimen: PBMCs. The rearrangement links TRBV7-2 to TRBJ1-2; D gene uncertain. This clonotype was sampled from a man between 45 and 60 years old with multiple sclerosis. Here the CDR3 reads CASSLVTYGYTF. The CDR3 region has the DNA TGTGCCAGCAGCTTAGTCACCTATGGCTACACCTTC.